Given below is one T cell receptor beta chain in context. The sample belongs to a study of blood T cell repertoires in COVID-19. Sequencing was performed with immunoSEQ multiplex PCR; in TCRdb, only in-frame clones are kept and a portion is missing. Here the sample spans about 33,000 clones, approximately 91% being singletons. Germline assignment: CDR1 MNHEY and CDR2 SVGAGI. The V gene lost 2 bases and the J gene lost 1 base, with 8 bases spanning the gap. The CDR3 has 14 amino acids. The V and J genes are TRBV6-5 and TRBJ1-1, with a tentative D call TRBD1 (5 bases). The sequence derives from a man in his 70s with acute or convalescent COVID-19. The sequencing input was peripheral blood. In DNA, the CDR3 is TGTGCCAGCAGTTACGGGGGGGGGAACACTGAAGCTTTCTTT. Translating it yields CASSYGGGNTEAFF.